This T cell receptor (beta chain) was retrieved from a study of vaccination and CD4 T cells after COVID-19. Study-level background: Convalescent participants consisted of six males and four females, two being Hispanic.

In the case of this clonotype: Its antigen is unidentified.

Specified treatment: approximately 11-day PBMC culture with coronavirus spike peptide pools or control peptides (ViraFEST assay). Samples of CD4+ T cells were obtained from the unexposed donor before the COVID-19 pandemic (2011-2018). For ViraFEST, peptide pools expanded antigen-specific T cells, after which the TCRs were sequenced. Negative selection enriched CD4+ T cells from cultures at 10 days. Overall study findings and caveats: Median roughly 86% of reactive clones detected in convalescent patients emerged only post-vaccination.

The Oncomine TCR Beta short-read assay was what sequenced the DNA obtained from cultured CD4+ T cells. From cultured CD4+ T cells, genomic DNA was extracted. TCRdb recomputed calls from the PCR reads with MiXCR, one row per CDR3 protein. The sample lists some 11,000 distinct CDR3 sequences, 28% occurring once. CDR3 length: 15 amino acids. Germline CDR1 reads SNHLY; CDR2 reads FYNNEI. V lost 7 bases, J lost 2 bases, and 15 bases lay in between. V gene TRBV2 combines with J gene TRBJ1-5, with unresolved D. The TCR was taken from a human donor in good health. The sequenced sample consisted of CD4+ T cells from blood, cultured in vitro. This CDR3 reads CASIHSADRNQPQHF. The CDR3 DNA follows: TGTGCCAGCATTCATTCGGCAGACCGCAATCAGCCCCAGCATTTT.